The 32 T cell receptor beta chains reported below all come from one sample, sequenced in a study of T cell clonality in common variable immunodeficiency. Assay: immunoSEQ multiplex PCR; the TCRdb copy retains only in-frame clones and omits some. Altogether approximately 34,000 clones were found in the sample, and no singletons occur. The sequenced sample was peripheral blood mononuclear cells. These receptors all come from a person aged 18 to 75 in good health.

This clone was seen repeatedly, ten times or more. Read coverage stops 3 residues before the CDR3 terminus; the germline J gene supplies the remainder. The sample has other DNA sequences that encode this CDR3 too. V gene TRBV5-1 combines with J gene TRBJ1-1; D is ambiguous. From germline, CDR1 is SGHRS and CDR2 YFSETQ. The CDR3 loop spans 13 amino acids. The ends were cut back, 5 bases at V and 4 bases at J, with 12 bases in the middle. The part of the CDR3 DNA that was read is TGCGCCAGCAGTTACCGATCCAGCACTGAA. It codes for CASSYRSSTE. The entire CDR3 reads CASSYRSSTEAFF.

This clone came up many times. The read falls 3 residues short of the CDR3 end, and the missing part is taken from the germline J gene. The V call is TRBV10-1, the J call TRBJ2-7, with a possible D match to TRBD2 (5 bases). This CDR3 comprises 14 residues. Germline V CDR1 and CDR2: WNHNN, SYGVQD (reference sequence). The V end lost 0 bases, the J end lost 2 bases, and 8 bases lay between the germline ends. CDR3 DNA, as far as it was read: TGCGCCAGCAGTGAGTCGGGCGGGCCCTACGAG. Its translation is CASSESGGPYE. The complete CDR3 protein is CASSESGGPYEQYF.

In this sample, this clone turned up many times. One end of the junction does not line up with germline, which may come from a read error. The DNA read from the CDR3 is TGCGCCAGCAGCCAAGATCCCACTAGCGGGGGCTACACCGGGGAG. This encodes CASSQDPTSGGYTGE. The entire CDR3 sequence reads CASSQDPTSGGYTGELFF. This rearrangement joins TRBV4-2 to TRBJ2-2; 11 bases agree with TRBD2. The CDR3 end is not reached by the read, which stops 3 residues before it; the germline J gene fills it in. CDR3 size: 18 residues. Looked up from germline, CDR1 is LGHNA and CDR2 is YNFKEQ.

This clone was found many times. The CDR3 bases that were read are TGTGCCAGCCTCCGGGACAGATCGAACACCGGGGAG. Protein sequence: CASLRDRSNTGE. The whole CDR3 sequence reads CASLRDRSNTGELFF. The rearrangement uses TRBV7-8 and TRBJ2-2; TRBD1 aligns across 7 bases. The CDR3 end falls 3 residues outside the read, so it is completed with the germline J gene. V was clipped by 8 bases and J by 0 bases; unmatched bases: 6. Germline CDR1 reads SGHVS; CDR2 reads FQNEAQ. The CDR3 loop spans 15 amino acids.

In this sample, this clone turned up many times. Sequencing ends 3 residues short of the CDR3 end; the germline J gene provides the rest. The genes are TRBV6-2 or TRBV6-3 and TRBJ2-3; a weak D match, TRBD2 (6 bases). This CDR3 has 16 amino acids. The V gene's germline CDR1 is MNHEY and CDR2 SVGEGT. Between the trimmed V and J ends, which lost 6 bases and 2 bases, there was a span of 18 bases. The sequenced part of the CDR3 DNA is TGTGCCAGCAGCTCACGCGGGACTTTGAACACAGATACG. Translating it yields CASSSRGTLNTDT. The CDR3 as a whole reads CASSSRGTLNTDTQYF.

This clone has at least ten counts. The read stops 3 residues short of the end of the CDR3; the missing end is completed from the germline J gene. The chain links TRBV5-4 to TRBJ2-1; D perhaps matches TRBD1 (6 bases). CDR1 SGHNT and CDR2 YYREEE come from the germline V gene (reference sequence). The length of the CDR3 is 14 residues. V was clipped by 3 bases and J by 5 bases, with 12 bases between them. The CDR3 spells CASSSSRTDNEQFF. CDR3 bases read: TGTGCCAGCAGCTCGTCTCGGACAGACAATGAG.

Many counts were recorded for this clone. Coverage ceases 3 residues before the CDR3 finishes, and the germline J gene fills in the end. This chain joins TRBV9 and TRBJ2-7; a possible D gene is TRBD2 (6 bases). V lost 0 bases, J lost 3 bases, and 10 bases lay in between. The length of the CDR3 is 14 residues. From germline, CDR1 is SGDLS and CDR2 YYNGEE. CDR3 protein: CASSVGDSGYEQYF. Partial CDR3 DNA: TGTGCCAGCAGCGTAGGGGATAGCGGCTACGAG. Together with reference TRBV9 and TRBJ2-7, the CDR3 gives the full variable domain: DSGVTQTPKHLITATGQRVTLRCSPRSGDLSVYWYQQSLDQGLQFLIQYYNGEERAKGNILERFSAQQFPDLHSELNLSSLELGDSALYFCASSVGDSGYEQYFGPGTRLTVT.

This clone has a count of ten or more. The read terminates 3 residues ahead of where the CDR3 ends, so the germline J gene completes it. The chain has TRBV4-1 and TRBJ2-7; 9 bases map to TRBD1. V shed 2 bases and J 3 bases; nucleotides not matched to a gene: 5. The CDR3 consists of 15 residues. Per germline, CDR1 MGHRA and CDR2 YSYEKL. The CDR3 bases that were read are TGCGCCAGCAGCCAATTTGGACAGGGGATCTACGAG. It codes for CASSQFGQGIYE. The whole CDR3 protein reads CASSQFGQGIYEQYF.

This clone was observed a handful of times. A far more abundant clone sits one base away, making this likely a read error. The read ends 3 residues early relative to the CDR3; the germline J gene fills the gap. V and J are TRBV5-1 and TRBJ2-6; D gene ambiguous. Trimming removed 0 bases from V and 2 bases from J, with 15 bases in between. This CDR3 is 18 amino acids long. From germline, CDR1 is SGHRS and CDR2 YFSETQ. This CDR3 is CASSLGRARGPGANVLTF. The sequenced CDR3 bases are TGCGCCAGCAGCTTGGGACGAGCGAGAGGTCCTGGGGCCAACGTC.

Ten or more counts support this clone. The CDR3 extends 3 residues past the end of the read, so its final part is completed from the germline J gene. The V and J genes are TRBV5-5 and TRBJ1-2; 7 bases are a match to TRBD1. Germline CDR1 SGHKS, CDR2 YYEKEE (reference sequence). This CDR3 has 15 amino acids. The V gene end was trimmed by 3 bases and the J gene end by 5 bases; junction bases not matched to a gene: 10. CDR3 bases read: TGTGCCAGCAGCTCAGTAGGGGGCGCGGGGTATGGC. Translating it yields CASSSVGGAGYG. The whole CDR3 sequence reads CASSSVGGAGYGYTF.

This clone was detected ten times or more. The CDR3 end falls 3 residues outside the read, so it is completed with the germline J gene. The gene calls are TRBV10-3 and TRBJ1-1, with 7 positions matching TRBD1. Germline V lookup: CDR1 ENHRY, CDR2 SYGVKD. The CDR3 covers 12 residues. The CDR3 region is CAISEGGQLAFF. The sequenced part of the CDR3 DNA is TGTGCCATCAGTGAAGGGGGACAGTTG.

At least ten counts were recorded for this clone. The read gets to within 3 residues of the CDR3 end, and the germline J gene fills in the rest. This rearrangement joins TRBV10-3 to TRBJ2-2, with D possibly matching TRBD2 (5 bases). Germline V gene lookup returns CDR1 ENHRY and CDR2 SYGVKD. The CDR3 is 14 residues long. Trimming pared 7 bases from V and 0 bases from J, leaving 9 bases between. This CDR3 is CAIKELANTGELFF. The CDR3 DNA, read in part, is TGTGCCATCAAGGAACTAGCGAACACCGGGGAG.

This clone has ten or more counts. The read terminates 3 residues before the CDR3 end, so the remaining end is supplied by the germline J gene. The chain carries TRBV7-2 and TRBJ2-1; 9 positions match TRBD1. Germline V CDR1 and CDR2: SGHTA, FQGNSA. CDR3 length equals 14 residues. With V trimmed by 8 bases and J by 7 bases, 9 bases remained unmatched. The CDR3 sequence: CASQQQGARNEQFF. The CDR3 DNA, read in part, is TGTGCCAGCCAACAACAGGGGGCGCGGAATGAG.

This clone was seen many times. The sequence runs out 3 residues before the end of the CDR3; the remainder is reconstructed from the germline J gene. The V and J genes are TRBV20-1 and TRBJ1-5; D is perhaps TRBD1 (6 bases). Germline CDR1 reads DFQATT; CDR2 reads SNEGSKA (reference sequence). This CDR3 comprises 12 residues. V was cut by 6 bases and J by 4 bases, with 10 bases left in between. The covered CDR3 bases are TGCAGTGCCTCGGGACAAAATCAGCCC. Translating it yields CSASGQNQP. The entire CDR3 is CSASGQNQPQHF.

This clone was observed at least ten times. The CDR3 spells CSARDFRVHTEAFF. The CDR3 DNA, read in part, is TGCAGTGCTAGAGATTTCCGGGTTCACACTGAA. V and J are TRBV20-1 and TRBJ1-1; D remains ambiguous. The read ends 3 residues early relative to the CDR3; the germline J gene fills the gap. V was shortened by 0 bases and J by 3 bases, with 11 bases between the two germline ends. Germline CDR1 and CDR2: DFQATT and SNEGSKA (reference sequence). The CDR3 is 14 residues long.

This clone was found many times. The read ends 3 residues early relative to the CDR3; the germline J gene fills the gap. The rearrangement links TRBV6-2 or TRBV6-3 to TRBJ2-1; D gene uncertain. The CDR3 length is 17 residues. Trimming stripped 0 bases from V and 0 bases from J, with 12 bases between. The germline V gene encodes CDR1 MNHEY and CDR2 SVGEGT. The sequenced CDR3 bases are TGTGCCAGCAGTTACTCTTTGCGTGATAGCTCCTACAATGAG. Translation gives CASSYSLRDSSYNE. The full CDR3 protein is CASSYSLRDSSYNEQFF.

This clone was counted many times. Read data end 3 residues before the CDR3 end; the end is taken from the germline J gene. The V and J genes are TRBV7-9 and TRBJ2-7; possibly TRBD2 for D (6 bases). Trimming took off 3 bases at V and 4 bases at J, with 16 bases between the two ends. The germline V gene encodes CDR1 SEHNR and CDR2 FQNEAQ (reference sequence). This CDR3 region has 15 residues. The CDR3 sequence is CASSFRTGDSYEQYF. Incomplete CDR3 DNA: TGTGCCAGCAGCTTTAGGACGGGGGATTCGTACGAG.

This clone has at least ten counts. The read falls 3 residues short of the CDR3 end, and the missing part is taken from the germline J gene. The chain joins TRBV29-1 to TRBJ2-1; D gene uncertain. CDR3 length equals 12 residues. Germline V gene sequence: CDR1 SQVTM, CDR2 ANQGSEA. Trimming took 3 bases from V and 0 from J, leaving 3 bases between them. The DNA read from the CDR3 is TGCAGCGTTGATCGCTCCTACAATGAG. It translates to CSVDRSYNE. In full, the CDR3 reads CSVDRSYNEQFF.

In its sample, this clone was seen many times. The CDR3 end falls 3 residues outside the read, so it is completed with the germline J gene. This chain links TRBV13 with TRBJ1-2, with 12 bases that match TRBD1. The CDR3 is 20 residues long. The ends lost 5 bases at V and 2 bases at J; junction bases unmatched: 18. CDR1 is PRHDT, CDR2 FYEKMQ, per germline (reference sequence). The CDR3 DNA, read in part, is TGTGCCAGCAGCCGCCGCGGACTTCGGGGACAGGGGGCTGCGAACTATGGC. The encoded protein is CASSRRGLRGQGAANYG. The entire CDR3 reads CASSRRGLRGQGAANYGYTF.

This clone was detected ten times or more. Read data end 3 residues before the CDR3 end; the end is taken from the germline J gene. This chain connects TRBV20-1 to TRBJ1-5; D ambiguous. This CDR3 contains 15 residues. Per germline, CDR1 DFQATT and CDR2 SNEGSKA (reference sequence). The V and J ends lost 3 bases and 6 bases respectively, with 18 bases between them. The CDR3 region is CSASGPRRVSQPQHF. The part of the CDR3 DNA that was read is TGCAGTGCTAGCGGTCCGAGGAGGGTGTCTCAGCCC.

This clone was observed many times. The read ends 3 residues early relative to the CDR3; the germline J gene fills the gap. The chain carries TRBV6-1 and TRBJ1-2, with a tentative D call TRBD1 (5 bases). Between the trimmed V and J ends, which lost 4 bases and 4 bases, there was a span of 16 bases. The CDR3 extends over 15 amino acids. Germline V gene sequence: CDR1 MNHNS, CDR2 SASEGT. The chain's CDR3 is CASSAAPPGPYGYTF. The sequenced part of the CDR3 DNA is TGTGCCAGCAGTGCAGCGCCCCCAGGGCCCTATGGC.

A note on this clone: The read ends 3 residues before the CDR3 terminus; that terminus is restored from the germline J gene. V is TRBV7-2 and J is TRBJ2-3, with 8 nucleotides matching TRBD2. The CDR3 has 15 residues. Trimming cost V 3 bases and J 3 bases; bases outside gene matches: 5. The V gene's germline CDR1 is SGHTA and CDR2 FQGNSA. The CDR3 bases that were read are TGTGCCAGCAGCTTGAACGGGGGGGGGACAGATACG. Encoded protein: CASSLNGGGTDT. In full, the CDR3 is CASSLNGGGTDTQYF. Looking up the rest from reference TRBV7-2 and TRBJ2-3 gives the full variable domain: GAGVSQSPSNKVTEKGKDVELRCDPISGHTALYWYRQSLGQGLEFLIYFQGNSAPDKSGLPSDRFSAERTGGSVSTLTIQRTQQEDSAVYLCASSLNGGGTDTQYFGPGTRLTVL.

This clone was recorded many times. The observed sequence ends 3 residues before the CDR3 terminus, with the missing tail filled in from the germline J gene. The chain couples TRBV7-2 to TRBJ2-7; 8 bases map to TRBD2. Trimming took 0 bases from V and 2 from J; bases not matched to a gene: 6. There are 16 residues in the CDR3. The germline V gene has CDR1 SGHTA and CDR2 FQGNSA. The sequenced part of the CDR3 DNA is TGTGCCAGCAGCTTAGCGGCGGGAGGTGGGGCCTACGAG. Amino acids: CASSLAAGGGAYE. The CDR3 as a whole reads CASSLAAGGGAYEQYF.

This clone was observed many times. Read data end 3 residues before the CDR3 end; the end is taken from the germline J gene. The gene calls are TRBV7-2 and TRBJ1-5; D is undetermined. The CDR3 is 12 residues long. CDR1 is SGHTA, CDR2 FQGNSA, per germline. Deletions cut 3 bases from V and 7 bases from J, with 7 bases between. CDR3 DNA (partial): TGTGCCAGCAGCTTCACGACACAGCCC. Amino acids: CASSFTTQP. From start to end, the CDR3 is CASSFTTQPQHF.

This clone was counted at least ten times. Sequencing ends 3 residues short of the CDR3 end; the germline J gene provides the rest. The rearrangement uses TRBV29-1 and TRBJ1-1; D is unclear. V lost 3 bases, J lost 1 base, and 6 bases lay in between. This CDR3 has 12 residues. Germline assignment: CDR1 SQVTM and CDR2 ANQGSEA. The CDR3: CSVDEGNTEAFF. CDR3 bases read: TGCAGCGTTGACGAGGGGAACACTGAA.

This clone was counted ten times or more. Here the CDR3 reads CASSEGQETEAFF. CDR3 bases read: TGTGCCAGCAGTGAAGGACAGGAGACTGAA. The chain employs TRBV6-1 and TRBJ1-1, with D tentatively TRBD1 (6 bases). The CDR3 goes on 3 residues after the read ends, and that part is filled in from the germline J gene. In germline, CDR1 is MNHNS, CDR2 SASEGT. Trimming took off 1 base at V and 5 bases at J, with 8 bases between the two ends. The CDR3 spans 13 residues.

This clone was recorded at least ten times. Coverage ceases 3 residues before the CDR3 finishes, and the germline J gene fills in the end. The gene calls are TRBV10-1 and TRBJ2-2; D call uncertain. There are 13 residues in the CDR3. Germline V gene lookup returns CDR1 WNHNN and CDR2 SYGVQD (reference sequence). V lost 3 bases and J lost 3, with 5 bases in between. The sequenced part of the CDR3 DNA is TGCGCCAGCAGTGAAGCTTACACCGGGGAG. It specifies CASSEAYTGE. The entire CDR3 protein is CASSEAYTGELFF.

This clone has a count of ten or more. Read data end 3 residues before the CDR3 end; the end is taken from the germline J gene. This sequence joins TRBV5-1 and TRBJ2-3; 14 bases align to TRBD2. The CDR3 covers 18 residues. Germline CDR1 reads SGHRS; CDR2 reads YFSETQ. The ends lost 6 bases at V and 5 bases at J; junction bases unmatched: 14. The CDR3 sequence: CASMPPGLAGARGDTQYF. The DNA read from the CDR3 is TGCGCCAGCATGCCCCCGGGACTAGCGGGGGCTCGGGGAGATACG.

This clone was seen at least ten times. The read halts 3 residues ahead of the CDR3 end, with the missing end drawn from the germline J gene. The chain joins TRBV12-3 or TRBV12-4 to TRBJ1-4; 8 nucleotides line up with TRBD1. The length of the CDR3 is 14 residues. Losses at the gene ends were 5 bases for V and 10 bases for J; bases not matched to a gene: 9. This CDR3 is CASSPRQGLTKLFF. CDR3 DNA (partial): TGTGCCAGCAGTCCCCGACAGGGGTTAACAAAA.

This clone was seen many times. The CDR3 end lies 3 residues beyond the end of the read and is filled in from the germline J gene. The J gene is TRBJ1-6, the V gene TRBV19; 10 bases agree with TRBD1. Germline trimming cut 6 bases from V and 7 bases from J; bases unmatched to any gene: 9. This CDR3 is built from 16 residues. CDR1 is LNHDA and CDR2 is SQIVND in the germline V gene (reference sequence). The sequenced CDR3 bases are TGTGCCAGTAGCACTAAGACAGGGGGCAGGAATTCACCC. Protein sequence: CASSTKTGGRNSP. Given in full, the CDR3 is CASSTKTGGRNSPLHF.

This clone was observed many times. The sequence runs out 3 residues before the end of the CDR3; the remainder is reconstructed from the germline J gene. J is TRBJ1-1 and V is TRBV18, with 8 bases aligning to TRBD1. The CDR3 loop spans 14 amino acids. CDR1 and CDR2 (germline): KGHSH, LQKENI. Germline trimming cut 3 bases from V and 1 base from J; bases unmatched to any gene: 1. CDR3: CASSPDRANTEAFF. The sequenced part of the CDR3 DNA is TGTGCCAGCTCACCGGACAGGGCGAACACTGAA.

In its sample, this clone was seen many times. The sequenced fragment ends 3 residues before the CDR3 boundary, so the rest is inferred from the germline J gene. The V call is TRBV5-1, the J call TRBJ1-1; 9 bases match TRBD1. The CDR3 is 15 amino acids. J gave up 1 base and V 4 bases, and 5 bases lay outside the gene matches. Germline V gene sequence: CDR1 SGHRS, CDR2 YFSETQ. CDR3 loop: CASSGGTGWNTEAFF. CDR3 DNA (partial): TGCGCCAGCAGCGGGGGGACAGGGTGGAACACTGAA.